This T cell receptor (beta chain) derives from a study of early T cells in non-severe SARS-CoV-2 infection. Study overall: Whole-blood bulk RNA, unsorted, was sequenced, and chains were unpaired. General study findings and limits: The matching step, a VDJdb search, favored anti-spike CD8 responses and missed private and CD4 specificities.

The TCR library protocol was used to attach unique molecular identifiers. These identifiers were attached to individual cDNA molecules. TCRdb reanalysed the 5' RACE reads using MiXCR and keeps one entry per CDR3 protein. Of more than 50,000 distinct CDR3 sequences in the sample, about 15% were seen once. A few counts support this clonotype. The antigen remains unidentified. In germline, CDR1 is SGHVS, CDR2 FQNEAQ. This CDR3 spans 16 amino acids. V was trimmed by 6 bases and J by 2 bases, leaving 20 bases between them. The source was whole blood, collected at baseline. The TCR was taken from an adult who was a healthcare worker with PCR-confirmed SARS-CoV-2 infection or an uninfected control (not recorded which). The V gene is TRBV7-8, the J gene TRBJ2-7; D might be TRBD2 (6 bases). The CDR3 loop is CASRSSSGGMTYEQYF. Written as DNA, the CDR3 is TGTGCCAGCAGATCCAGTTCGGGCGGGATGACCTACGAGCAGTACTTC.